This TCR beta chain is from a study of control samples from healthy donors and cancer patients. As regards this clone: Other DNA sequences of this sample code for an identical CDR3.

Profiling relied on immunoSEQ multiplex PCR, and the TCRdb table lists in-frame clones only, not all of them. The repertoire has some 220,000 clones, roughly 94% of them found once; the top ten carry 1.5%. The CDR3 is 14 amino acids. CDR1 and CDR2 from the germline V gene are SGHRS and YFSETQ. Trimming took off 0 bases at V and 4 bases at J, with 7 bases between the two ends. Sequences were obtained from blood. The chain employs TRBV5-1 and TRBJ1-4; D is unclear. The source is a man in his fifties in good health. The CDR3 is CASSLDSLNEKLFF. In DNA form, the CDR3 reads TGCGCCAGCAGCTTGGACAGTCTTAATGAAAAACTGTTTTTT.